This TCR beta chain was observed in a study of blood T cell repertoires in COVID-19. Per the germline V gene, CDR1 is MDHEN and CDR2 is SYDVKM. The CDR3 covers 18 residues. The V segment lost 1 base and the J segment 6 bases; nucleotides outside the gene matches: 10. Only in-frame clones appear in the TCRdb table, and some are missing; sequencing was by immunoSEQ multiplex PCR. This sample has about 370,000 clones, with 80% to 90% found just once. Input material: peripheral blood. This TCR derives from a woman aged 25 to 39 with COVID-19, enrolled during active disease. J is TRBJ2-1 and V is TRBV28; 12 bases map to TRBD2. The CDR3, as DNA: TGTGCCAGCAGTTTATATCTCCTAGCGGGGGGGCCGATCAATGAGCAGTTCTTC. Translation gives CASSLYLLAGGPINEQFF.